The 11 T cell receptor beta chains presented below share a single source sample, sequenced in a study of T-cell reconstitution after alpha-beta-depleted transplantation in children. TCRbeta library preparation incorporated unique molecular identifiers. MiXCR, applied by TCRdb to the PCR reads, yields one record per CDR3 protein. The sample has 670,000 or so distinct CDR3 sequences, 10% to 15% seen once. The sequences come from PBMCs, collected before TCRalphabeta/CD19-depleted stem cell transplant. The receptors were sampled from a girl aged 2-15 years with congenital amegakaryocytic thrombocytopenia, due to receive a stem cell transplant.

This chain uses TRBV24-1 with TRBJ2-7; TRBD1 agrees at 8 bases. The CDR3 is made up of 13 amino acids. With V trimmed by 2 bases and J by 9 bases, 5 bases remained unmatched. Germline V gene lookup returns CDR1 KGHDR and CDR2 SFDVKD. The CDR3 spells CATSDWQGAGQYF. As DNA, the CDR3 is TGTGCCACCAGTGATTGGCAGGGGGCCGGGCAGTACTTC.

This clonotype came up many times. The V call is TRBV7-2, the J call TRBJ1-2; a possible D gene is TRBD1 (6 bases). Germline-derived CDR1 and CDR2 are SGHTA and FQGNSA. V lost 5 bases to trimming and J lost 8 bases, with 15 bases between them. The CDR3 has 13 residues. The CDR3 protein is CASSPYRDHGYTF. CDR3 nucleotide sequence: TGTGCCAGCAGCCCCTACAGGGATCACGGCTACACCTTC. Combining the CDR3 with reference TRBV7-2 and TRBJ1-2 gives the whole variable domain GAGVSQSPSNKVTEKGKDVELRCDPISGHTALYWYRQSLGQGLEFLIYFQGNSAPDKSGLPSDRFSAERTGGSVSTLTIQRTQQEDSAVYLCASSPYRDHGYTFGSGTRLTVV.

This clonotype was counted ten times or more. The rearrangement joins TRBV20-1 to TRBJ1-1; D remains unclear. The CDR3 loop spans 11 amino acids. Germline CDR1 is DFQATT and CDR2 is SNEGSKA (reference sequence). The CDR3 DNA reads TGCAGCGGGTCGGGTTACACTGAAGCTTTCTTT. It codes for CSGSGYTEAFF.

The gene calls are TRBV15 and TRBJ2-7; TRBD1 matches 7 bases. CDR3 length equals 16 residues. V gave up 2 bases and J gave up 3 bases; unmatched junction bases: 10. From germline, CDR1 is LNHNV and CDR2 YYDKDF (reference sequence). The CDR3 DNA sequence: TGTGCCACCAGCAGACAGTTCTCGGGACAGATCTACGAGCAGTACTTC. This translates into CATSRQFSGQIYEQYF.

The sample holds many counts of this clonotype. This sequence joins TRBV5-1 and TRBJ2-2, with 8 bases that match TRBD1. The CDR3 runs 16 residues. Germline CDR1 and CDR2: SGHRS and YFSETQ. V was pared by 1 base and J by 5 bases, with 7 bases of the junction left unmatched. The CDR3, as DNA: TGCGCCAGCAGCTTGTCCGCAGGGGGCCGAACCGGGGAGCTGTTTTTT. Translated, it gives CASSLSAGGRTGELFF.

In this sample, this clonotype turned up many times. The CDR3 spells CASSLVGYSTGELFF. The CDR3 bases are TGCGCCAGCAGCTTGGTTGGCTACTCCACCGGGGAGCTGTTTTTT. This chain joins TRBV5-1 and TRBJ2-2; D unclear. This CDR3 is 15 amino acids long. Deletions cut 0 bases from V and 4 bases from J, with 10 bases between. Germline V CDR1 and CDR2: SGHRS, YFSETQ. Full variable domain (missing parts from reference TRBV5-1 and TRBJ2-2): KAGVTQTPRYLIKTRGQQVTLSCSPISGHRSVSWYQQTPGQGLQFLFEYFSETQRNKGNFPGRFSGRQFSNSRSEMNVSTLELGDSALYLCASSLVGYSTGELFFGEGSRLTVL.

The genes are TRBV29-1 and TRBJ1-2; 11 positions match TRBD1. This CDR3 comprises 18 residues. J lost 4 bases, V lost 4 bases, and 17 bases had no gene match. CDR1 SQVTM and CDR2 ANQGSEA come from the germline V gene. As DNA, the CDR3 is TGCAGCGTTGGGTCTATAATTGGACAGGGGGCCCGAAGCTATGGCTACACCTTC. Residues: CSVGSIIGQGARSYGYTF.

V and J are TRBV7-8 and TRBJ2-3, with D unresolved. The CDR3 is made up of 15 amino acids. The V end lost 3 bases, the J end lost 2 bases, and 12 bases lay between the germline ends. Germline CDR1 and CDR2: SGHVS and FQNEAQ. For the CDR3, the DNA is TGTGCCAGCAGCTTTATGAGACGGCCCACAGATACGCAGTATTTT. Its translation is CASSFMRRPTDTQYF.

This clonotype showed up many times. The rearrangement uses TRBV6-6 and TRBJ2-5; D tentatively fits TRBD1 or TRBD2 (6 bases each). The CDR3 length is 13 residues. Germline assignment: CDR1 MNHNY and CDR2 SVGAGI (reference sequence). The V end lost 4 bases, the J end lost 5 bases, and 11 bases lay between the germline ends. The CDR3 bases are TGTGCCAGCAGTTCACAGGGAGGCGAGACCCAGTACTTC. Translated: CASSSQGGETQYF.

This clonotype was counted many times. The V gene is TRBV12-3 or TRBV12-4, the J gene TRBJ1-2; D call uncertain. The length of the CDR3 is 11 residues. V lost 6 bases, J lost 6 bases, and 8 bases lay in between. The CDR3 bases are TGTGCCAGCAGCATCAAGAATGGCTACACCTTC. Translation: CASSIKNGYTF.

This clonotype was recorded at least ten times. DNA for the CDR3: TGTGCCACCAGCTTGCTGGGGTTGAGATCTAATGAGCAGTTCTTC. Its translation: CATSLLGLRSNEQFF. The chain uses TRBV15 and TRBJ2-1; no clear D. V lost 5 bases to trimming and J lost 7 bases, with 18 bases between them. This CDR3 has 15 residues. Germline V gene sequence: CDR1 LNHNV, CDR2 YYDKDF (reference sequence).